The clone carrying this T cell receptor beta chain came up many times. As yet, its antigen is unknown. Reared together, all three twin pairs probably met the same infectious agents and vaccines. The CDR3 has 15 residues. Germline V CDR1 and CDR2: LNHNV, YYDKDF (reference sequence). Losses at the gene ends were 1 base for V and 2 bases for J; bases not matched to a gene: 0. These data originate in a study of identical twins' blood T cells. Study-level findings and limits: Mainly, cloneset size products determined shared clonotypes, twins included.

Study processing details: Clonotypes per individual ranged from about 85,000 to nearly 550,000. TCRdb redid the calling of the 5' RACE reads with MiXCR, one entry per CDR3 protein. The V and J calls follow TCRdb's processing rather than the paper's. The table shows hundreds of thousands of distinct CDR3 sequences, with around 30% occurring only once. This sequence joins TRBV15 and TRBJ2-1, with 9 positions matching TRBD1. Sequenced material: PBMCs. The TCR comes from a woman aged 18-49 years in good health. CDR3 DNA sequence: TGTGCCACCAGCAGAGGGACAGGGGCCTACAATGAGCAGTTCTTC. Encoded protein: CATSRGTGAYNEQFF.